The 11 T cell receptor beta chains reported below all come from one sample, sequenced in a study of cytomegalovirus exposure and HLA in healthy donors. 13 Jbeta primers and 60 Vbeta primers were used for the PCR. Repertoires were generated with immunoSEQ multiplex PCR, while TCRdb's copy carries only in-frame clones and drops some. This table has some 100,000 clones, about three quarters appearing once. Sequencing input: PBMCs. These receptors came from a male donor in good health and CMV-seropositive.

CDR3 sequence: CASSHTDRRDEQFF. The DNA for the CDR3 is TGTGCCAGCAGCCATACGGACAGGAGGGATGAGCAGTTCTTC. The chain recombines TRBV7-9 with TRBJ2-1, with D maybe TRBD1 (7 bases). CDR1 is SEHNR, CDR2 FQNEAQ, per germline (reference sequence). The length of the CDR3 is 14 residues. The ends were cut back, 5 bases at V and 8 bases at J, with 16 bases in the middle.

V is TRBV29-1 and J is TRBJ1-5, with D hard to call. CDR1 is SQVTM and CDR2 is ANQGSEA in the germline V gene. V was clipped by 4 bases and J by 6 bases, with 4 bases between them. The length of the CDR3 is 10 residues. The CDR3 DNA reads TGCAGCGTTGGGAGTCAGCCCCAGCATTTT. This gives the protein CSVGSQPQHF.

This clone showed up just once. DNA for the CDR3: TGTGCCAGCAGCTCCGGGGGACCACTGTCTAATGAAAAACTGTTTTTT. This sequence encodes CASSSGGPLSNEKLFF. The chain uses TRBV5-4 and TRBJ1-4; D may be TRBD1 (5 bases). V was shortened by 3 bases and J by 3 bases, with 15 bases between the two germline ends. Germline-derived CDR1 and CDR2 are SGHNT and YYREEE (reference sequence). This CDR3 has 16 residues.

This clone rates as medium-sized (0.01 to 0.1%). The rearrangement uses TRBV2 and TRBJ1-1; D is ambiguous. CDR1 is SNHLY, CDR2 FYNNEI, per germline. V lost 1 base and J 1 base, leaving 4 bases between the germline ends. There are 13 residues in the CDR3. The CDR3 nucleotides read TGTGCCAGCAGTGAAGGAGAGAACACTGAAGCTTTCTTT. This codes for CASSEGENTEAFF.

V usage is TRBV30 and J usage is TRBJ2-7; 8 bases line up with TRBD1. Losses at the gene ends were 6 bases for V and 2 bases for J; bases not matched to a gene: 6. Germline V gene lookup returns CDR1 GTSNPN and CDR2 SVGIG (reference sequence). The length of the CDR3 is 13 residues. In DNA, the CDR3 is TGTGCCTGTGACAGGGGCGAACCCTACGAGCAGTACTTC. Its translation: CACDRGEPYEQYF.

The V call is TRBV10-3, the J call TRBJ2-7; D possibly corresponds to TRBD1 (5 bases). CDR3 length equals 12 residues. V shed 6 bases and J shed 4 bases, with 10 bases lying between them. Looked up from germline, CDR1 is ENHRY and CDR2 is SYGVKD. CDR3 nucleotide sequence: TGTGCCATCAGGGGGCCGGAGTACGAGCAGTACTTC. It translates to CAIRGPEYEQYF.

The chain recombines TRBV27 with TRBJ2-2; D is perhaps TRBD1 (6 bases). Trimming removed 1 base at V and 6 bases at J, with 9 bases between. The CDR3 totals 14 residues. Germline V CDR1 and CDR2: MNHEY, SMNVEV (reference sequence). CDR3 region: CASSLYRDAGELFF. CDR3 DNA: TGTGCCAGCAGTTTATACAGGGACGCCGGGGAGCTGTTTTTT.

The chain couples TRBV9 to TRBJ1-1; the D gene is possibly TRBD1 (6 bases). The CDR3 consists of 13 residues. V dropped 1 base and J dropped 7 bases, with 11 bases sitting between them. Germline CDR1 SGDLS, CDR2 YYNGEE. The DNA of the CDR3 is TGTGCCAGCAGCGTAACAGGGTCCAGTGAAGCTTTCTTT. As protein: CASSVTGSSEAFF.

The chain recombines TRBV27 with TRBJ1-2, with D perhaps TRBD1 (5 bases). CDR3 size: 12 residues. In germline, CDR1 is MNHEY, CDR2 SMNVEV (reference sequence). V lost 11 bases and J 4 bases, leaving 14 bases between the germline ends. CDR3 region: CAVRGNGYGYTF. Here the CDR3 DNA reads TGTGCCGTCCGGGGGAATGGCTATGGCTACACCTTC.

The V and J genes are TRBV11-2 and TRBJ1-6; the match to TRBD1 covers 7 bases. V trimming: 0 bases; J trimming: 7 bases; junction bases outside the gene matches: 6. Germline lookup yields CDR1 SGHAT and CDR2 FQNNGV. This CDR3 contains 16 residues. The CDR3 reads CASSLDSTGTNSPLHF. For the CDR3, the DNA is TGTGCCAGCAGCTTAGACTCGACAGGGACGAATTCACCCCTCCACTTT. The entire variable domain, with the rest obtained from reference TRBV11-2 and TRBJ1-6, is as follows: EAGVAQSPRYKIIEKRQSVAFWCNPISGHATLYWYQQILGQGPKLLIQFQNNGVVDDSQLPKDRFSAERLKGVDSTLKIQPAKLEDSAVYLCASSLDSTGTNSPLHFGNGTRLTVT.

V gene TRBV18 combines with J gene TRBJ2-5; perhaps TRBD1 as D (6 bases). Germline V gene lookup returns CDR1 KGHSH and CDR2 LQKENI. CDR3 length: 12 amino acids. The V and J ends lost 3 bases and 6 bases respectively, with 8 bases between them. The CDR3 sequence is CASSPDRQTQYF. The CDR3 DNA is TGTGCCAGCTCACCCGACAGGCAGACCCAGTACTTC.